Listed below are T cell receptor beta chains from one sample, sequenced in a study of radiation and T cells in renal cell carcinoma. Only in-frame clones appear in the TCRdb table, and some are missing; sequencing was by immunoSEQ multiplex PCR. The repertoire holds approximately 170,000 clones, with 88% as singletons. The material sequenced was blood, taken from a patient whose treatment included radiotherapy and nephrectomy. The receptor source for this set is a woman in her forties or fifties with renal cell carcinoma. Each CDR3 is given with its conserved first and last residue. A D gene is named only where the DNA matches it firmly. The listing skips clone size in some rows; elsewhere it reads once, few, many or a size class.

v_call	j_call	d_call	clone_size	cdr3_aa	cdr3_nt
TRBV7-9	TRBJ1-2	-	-	CASSLDTDYGYTF	TGTGCCAGCAGCTTAGACACCGACTATGGCTACACCTTC
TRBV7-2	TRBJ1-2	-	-	CASSLQDSSYGYTF	TGTGCCAGCAGTTTACAGGATTCATCCTATGGCTACACCTTC
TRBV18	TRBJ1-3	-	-	CASSPQNRNAGNTIYF	TGTGCCAGCTCACCACAGAACAGGAACGCTGGAAACACCATATATTTT
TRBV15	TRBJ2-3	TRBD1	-	CATRRDSGTDTQYF	TGTGCCACCAGACGGGACAGCGGCACAGATACGCAGTATTTT
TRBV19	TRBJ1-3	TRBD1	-	CASSSQGYRGGRFGNTIYF	TGTGCCAGTAGTAGCCAAGGATACAGGGGAGGGCGGTTTGGAAACACCATATATTTT
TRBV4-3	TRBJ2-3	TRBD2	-	CASSQELAGKYTDTQYF	TGCGCCAGCAGCCAAGAGCTAGCGGGGAAATACACAGATACGCAGTATTTT
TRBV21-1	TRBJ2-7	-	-	CARIPGQGNYEQYF	TGTGCCAGGATACCGGGACAGGGTAACTACGAGCAGTACTTC
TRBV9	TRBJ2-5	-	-	CASSIGQLQETQYF	TGTGCCAGCAGCATAGGACAGCTTCAAGAGACCCAGTACTTC
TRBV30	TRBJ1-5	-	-	CAWSHGAVINQPQHF	TGTGCCTGGAGTCATGGGGCAGTTATCAATCAGCCCCAGCATTTT
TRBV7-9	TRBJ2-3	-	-	CASSHKGSTDTQYF	TGTGCCAGCAGCCACAAGGGGTCCACAGATACGCAGTATTTT
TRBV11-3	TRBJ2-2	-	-	CASSHTGSDTGELFF	TGTGCCAGCAGCCATACAGGATCTGACACCGGGGAGCTGTTTTTT
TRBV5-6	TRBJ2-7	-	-	CASSLDSRGYEQYF	TGTGCCAGCAGCTTGGACTCTCGGGGTTACGAGCAGTACTTC
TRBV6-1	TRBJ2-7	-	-	CASSDGDTKGEQYF	TGTGCCAGCAGTGATGGGGACACAAAGGGCGAGCAGTACTTC
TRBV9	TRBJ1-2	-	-	CASSVVSTVNYGYTF	TGTGCCAGCAGCGTAGTTTCGACAGTCAACTATGGCTACACCTTC
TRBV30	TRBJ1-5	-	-	CAWNRDIYQPQHF	TGTGCCTGGAACCGGGACATCTATCAGCCCCAGCATTTT
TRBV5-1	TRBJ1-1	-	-	CASSLGGGQGRTEAFF	TGCGCCAGCAGCTTGGGAGGAGGGCAGGGGCGCACTGAAGCTTTCTTT
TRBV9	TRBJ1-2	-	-	CASSGGGRRQNYGYTF	TGTGCCAGCAGCGGAGGGGGACGGAGGCAAAACTATGGCTACACCTTC
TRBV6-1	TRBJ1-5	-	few	CASSEGQANQPQHF	TGTGCCAGCAGTGAAGGGCAGGCCAATCAGCCCCAGCATTTT
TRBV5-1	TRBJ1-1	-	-	CASSLIGGGGGDTEAFF	TGCGCCAGCAGCTTAATTGGTGGTGGTGGCGGGGACACTGAAGCTTTCTTT
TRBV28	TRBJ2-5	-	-	CASSSLATQYF	TGTGCCAGCAGTTCACTAGCGACCCAGTACTTC
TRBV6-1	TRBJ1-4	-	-	CASSPSGARPEKLFF	TGTGCCAGCAGTCCATCGGGGGCACGTCCCGAAAAACTGTTTTTT
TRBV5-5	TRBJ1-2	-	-	CASSLAISELYGYTF	TGTGCCAGCAGCTTGGCCATATCGGAACTCTATGGCTACACCTTC